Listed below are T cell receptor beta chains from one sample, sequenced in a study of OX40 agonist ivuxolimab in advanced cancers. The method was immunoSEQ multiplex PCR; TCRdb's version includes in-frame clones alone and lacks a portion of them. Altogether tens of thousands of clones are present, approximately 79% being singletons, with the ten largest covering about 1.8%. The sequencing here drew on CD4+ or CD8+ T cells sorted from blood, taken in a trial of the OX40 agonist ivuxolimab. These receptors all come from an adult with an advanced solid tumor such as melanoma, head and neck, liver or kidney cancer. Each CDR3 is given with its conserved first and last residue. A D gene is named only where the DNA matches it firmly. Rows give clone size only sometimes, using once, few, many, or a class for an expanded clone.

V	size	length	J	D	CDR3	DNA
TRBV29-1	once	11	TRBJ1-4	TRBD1	CSFRTGEKLFF	TGCAGCTTTCGGACAGGGGAAAAACTGTTTTTT
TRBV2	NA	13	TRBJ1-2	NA	CASSVAGASGYTF	TGTGCCAGCAGTGTAGCGGGGGCGAGTGGCTACACCTTC
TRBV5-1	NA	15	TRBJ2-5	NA	CASSSGVGFLTTQYF	TGCGCCAGCAGCTCTGGGGTTGGGTTCCTGACGACCCAGTACTTC
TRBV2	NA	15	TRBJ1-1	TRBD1	CASRVDRAMNTEAFF	TGTGCCAGCAGGGTTGACAGGGCCATGAACACTGAAGCTTTCTTT
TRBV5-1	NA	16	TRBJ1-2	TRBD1	CASSPEGQSALYGYTF	TGCGCCAGCAGTCCCGAGGGACAGTCAGCACTCTATGGCTACACCTTC
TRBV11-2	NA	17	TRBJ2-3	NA	CASSLGAGLRLTDTQYF	TGTGCCAGCAGCTTAGGGGCCGGACTAAGACTCACAGATACGCAGTATTTT
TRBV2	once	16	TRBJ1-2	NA	CASSEEGGRGSRGYTF	TGTGCCAGCAGTGAAGAAGGGGGGAGGGGTTCTCGTGGCTACACCTTC
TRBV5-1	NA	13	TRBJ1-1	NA	CASRVDLNTEAFF	TGCGCCAGCAGAGTTGACCTAAACACTGAAGCTTTCTTT
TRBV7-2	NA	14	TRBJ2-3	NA	CASSFRGAQNTQYF	TGTGCCAGCAGCTTTCGGGGGGCACAGAATACGCAGTATTTT
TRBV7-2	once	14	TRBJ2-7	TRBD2	CASSSPSGGDEQYF	TGTGCCAGCAGCTCACCTAGCGGGGGGGACGAGCAGTACTTC
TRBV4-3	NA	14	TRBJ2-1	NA	CASSHPDSFGEQFF	TGCGCCAGCAGCCATCCGGACTCCTTTGGGGAGCAGTTCTTC
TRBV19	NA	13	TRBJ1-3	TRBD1	CASSIGQGDTIYF	TGTGCCAGTAGTATCGGACAGGGGGACACCATATATTTT
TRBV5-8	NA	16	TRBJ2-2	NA	CASSLVRELNTGELFF	TGTGCCAGCAGCTTGGTAAGGGAGTTGAACACCGGGGAGCTGTTTTTT
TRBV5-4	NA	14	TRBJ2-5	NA	CASSRRQLLETQYF	TGTGCCAGCAGCCGGAGGCAACTTTTGGAGACCCAGTACTTC
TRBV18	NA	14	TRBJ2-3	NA	CASSPEPGTDTQYF	TGTGCCAGCTCACCCGAACCGGGCACAGATACGCAGTATTTT
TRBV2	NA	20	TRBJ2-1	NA	CASVARGNLWGISSYNEQFF	TGTGCCAGCGTCGCTCGGGGTAATCTTTGGGGGATTAGCTCCTACAATGAGCAGTTCTTC
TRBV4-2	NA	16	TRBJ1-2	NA	CASSVIPKGKTYGYTF	TGTGCCAGCAGCGTAATTCCCAAAGGAAAGACCTATGGCTACACCTTC
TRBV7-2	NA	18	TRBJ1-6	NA	CASSLNYPGPTGNSPLHF	TGTGCCAGCAGCTTGAACTACCCGGGCCCAACGGGTAATTCACCCCTCCACTTT
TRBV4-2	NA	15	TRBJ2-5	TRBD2	CASSQGSGGEETQYF	TGTGCCAGCAGCCAGGGTAGCGGGGGAGAAGAGACCCAGTACTTC
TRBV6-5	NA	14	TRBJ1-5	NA	CASSYSTAEGPQHF	TGTGCCAGCAGTTACTCGACGGCGGAGGGGCCCCAGCATTTT
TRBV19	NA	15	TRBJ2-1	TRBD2	CASRRETSGGREQFF	TGTGCCAGTAGGAGGGAGACTAGCGGGGGACGGGAGCAGTTCTTC
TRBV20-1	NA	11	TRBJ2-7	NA	CSARDDYEQYF	TGCAGTGCTAGAGACGACTACGAGCAGTACTTC
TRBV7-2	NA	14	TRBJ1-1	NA	CASSLVASYTEAFF	TGTGCCAGCAGCTTAGTGGCCAGCTACACTGAAGCTTTCTTT
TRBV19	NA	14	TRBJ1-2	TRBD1	CASSIAGTGYGYTF	TGTGCCAGTAGTATAGCAGGGACAGGGTATGGCTACACCTTC
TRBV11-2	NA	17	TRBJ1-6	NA	CASSSEPQWPYNSPLHF	TGTGCCAGCAGCTCAGAACCGCAGTGGCCCTATAATTCACCCCTCCACTTT
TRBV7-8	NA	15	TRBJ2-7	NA	CASRPLRAGSYEQYF	TGTGCCAGCAGACCACTCAGAGCCGGGAGCTACGAGCAGTACTTC
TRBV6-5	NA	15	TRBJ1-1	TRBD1	CASSYQGAIGTEAFF	TGTGCCAGCAGTTATCAGGGGGCGATTGGAACTGAAGCTTTCTTT
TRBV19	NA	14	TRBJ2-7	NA	CASSASTGGHEQYF	TGTGCCAGTAGTGCGTCGACCGGCGGGCACGAGCAGTACTTC
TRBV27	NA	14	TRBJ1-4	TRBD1	CASSLSNRGEKLFF	TGTGCCAGCAGTTTATCGAACAGGGGTGAAAAACTGTTTTTT
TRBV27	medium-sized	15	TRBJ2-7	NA	CASSLRGPSIYEQYF	TGTGCCAGCAGTTTACGCGGACCCTCAATCTACGAGCAGTACTTC
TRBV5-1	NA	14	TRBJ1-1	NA	CASSFGSNTAEAFF	TGCGCCAGCAGCTTCGGCTCTAATACGGCCGAAGCTTTCTTT
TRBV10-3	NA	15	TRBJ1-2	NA	CAISESPGDNYGYTF	TGTGCCATCAGTGAGTCCCCAGGGGACAACTATGGCTACACCTTC
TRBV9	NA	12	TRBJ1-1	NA	CASSSEGGQAFF	TGTGCCAGCAGCTCTGAGGGGGGGCAAGCTTTCTTT
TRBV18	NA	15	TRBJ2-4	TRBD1	CASSLGTGGQNIQYF	TGTGCCAGCTCGCTCGGTACAGGGGGCCAAAACATTCAGTACTTC
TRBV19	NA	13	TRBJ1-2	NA	CATSDRPNYGYTF	TGTGCCACCTCGGACCGTCCTAACTATGGCTACACCTTC
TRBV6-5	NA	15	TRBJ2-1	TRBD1	CASSWTGGGGSEQFF	TGTGCCAGCAGCTGGACAGGGGGAGGCGGTAGTGAGCAGTTCTTC
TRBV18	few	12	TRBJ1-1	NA	CASSIREFDAFF	TGTGCCAGCTCAATTAGGGAGTTCGACGCTTTCTTT
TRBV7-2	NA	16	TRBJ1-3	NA	CASSLRTVFSGNTIYF	TGTGCCAGCAGCTTGAGGACAGTCTTCTCTGGAAACACCATATATTTT
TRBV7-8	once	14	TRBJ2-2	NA	CASSSPTNTGELFF	TGTGCCAGCAGCTCACCCACAAACACCGGGGAGCTGTTTTTT
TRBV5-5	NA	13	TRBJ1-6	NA	CASSFSSESPLHF	TGTGCCAGCAGCTTTTCATCCGAATCACCCCTCCACTTT
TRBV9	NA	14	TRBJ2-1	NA	CASSPRDFYNEQFF	TGTGCCAGCAGCCCCCGGGACTTTTACAATGAGCAGTTCTTC
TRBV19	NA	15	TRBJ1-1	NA	CASSITTDRPQGAFF	TGTGCCAGTAGTATAACTACCGACAGGCCACAGGGAGCTTTCTTT
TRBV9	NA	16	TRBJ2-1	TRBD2	CASSVDSGTRYNEQFF	TGTGCCAGCAGCGTAGATTCCGGGACTAGGTACAATGAGCAGTTCTTC
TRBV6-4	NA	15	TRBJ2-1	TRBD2	CASSVDLAGGTEQFF	TGTGCCAGCAGTGTTGATCTAGCGGGGGGGACTGAGCAGTTCTTC
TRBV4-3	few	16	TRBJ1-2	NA	CASSQEPRVVDYGYTF	TGCGCCAGCAGCCAAGAGCCCAGGGTTGTGGACTATGGCTACACCTTC
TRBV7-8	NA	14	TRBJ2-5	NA	CASSSYMIFGTQYF	TGTGCCAGCAGTTCCTACATGATTTTCGGGACCCAGTACTTC